This TCR beta chain was captured by sequencing in a study of Ad26.COV2.S vaccination and SARS-CoV-2 variants. Study-level information: Once, or twice with 56 days between doses, Ad26.COV2.S was given intramuscularly. Findings of the study overall: The study found higher spike-specific TCR breadth in vaccine than placebo recipients.

Measured with immunoSEQ multiplex PCR; TCRdb has only the in-frame clones, and not every one. The data show about 420,000 clones, more than 75% seen once. For this clone: The antigen remains unidentified.

Treatment: 15 to 20 received Ad26.COV2.S at low or high dose, single or two shots; five or six received placebo; per-sample allocation not given. The samples date from day 63 after the first vaccine or placebo injection. V gave up 5 bases and J gave up 6 bases, with 17 bases separating them. Germline V CDR1 and CDR2: KGHSH, LQKENI. The CDR3 consists of 15 residues. The chain employs TRBV18 and TRBJ1-5; maybe TRBD1 (5 bases). Here the sequenced sample was peripheral blood, taken in a trial of Ad26.COV2.S vaccine versus placebo. The receptor's source is a person between 18 and 65 years old who received the Ad26.COV2.S COVID-19 vaccine or a placebo. CDR3 sequence: CASSNEQGRIQPQHF. The CDR3 DNA sequence: TGTGCCAGCTCAAATGAGCAGGGAAGGATTCAGCCCCAGCATTTT.